A single sample is the source of the 15 T cell receptor beta chains below, sequenced in a study of blood T cell repertoires in COVID-19. Some clones are missing from TCRdb's copy, which holds only in-frame ones; the method was immunoSEQ multiplex PCR. The sample has about 190,000 clones, less than 85% seen once. The sequencing input was peripheral blood. The receptor source for this set is a woman aged 50 to 60 with acute or convalescent COVID-19.

The rearrangement uses TRBV7-6 and TRBJ1-6; tentatively, D is TRBD1 (5 bases). From germline, CDR1 is SGHVS and CDR2 FNYEAQ. V was cut by 5 bases and J by 9 bases, with 26 bases left in between. The CDR3 extends over 18 amino acids. CDR3 in amino acids: CASSQRQPTNPIGSPLHF. The CDR3 coding sequence is TGTGCCAGCAGCCAACGACAGCCGACGAACCCCATCGGTTCACCCCTCCACTTT.

This clone was detected once. The chain uses TRBV6-2 or TRBV6-3 and TRBJ2-7; 15 bases agree with TRBD2. Per germline, CDR1 MNHEY and CDR2 SVGEGT. Trimming cost V 5 bases and J 6 bases; bases outside gene matches: 5. The CDR3 loop spans 15 amino acids. CDR3 sequence: CASSRTSGRASEQYF. CDR3 in DNA: TGTGCCAGCAGTCGGACTAGCGGGAGGGCCAGCGAGCAGTACTTC.

The chain is built from TRBV28 and TRBJ2-1; 14 nucleotides align to TRBD2. CDR1 and CDR2 (germline): MDHEN, SYDVKM. The CDR3 contains 15 residues. After removal of 5 bases from V and 8 bases from J, the junction contained 5 bases not matched to a gene. The CDR3 DNA sequence: TGTGCCAGCAGTCCACTGGGACTAGCGGGAGATGAGCAGTTCTTC. It translates to CASSPLGLAGDEQFF.

The J gene is TRBJ1-1, the V gene TRBV5-1; 10 bases are shared with TRBD1. The germline V gene has CDR1 SGHRS and CDR2 YFSETQ. V shed 4 bases and J 4 bases; nucleotides not matched to a gene: 10. There are 16 residues in the CDR3. The CDR3 spells CASSNRDRGFSTEAFF. The CDR3 nucleotides read TGCGCCAGCAGCAACCGGGACAGGGGATTTAGCACTGAAGCTTTCTTT.

The chain links TRBV4-1 to TRBJ2-7, with TRBD1 matching over 9 bases. Per germline, CDR1 MGHRA and CDR2 YSYEKL. This CDR3 is 15 amino acids long. V trimming: 5 bases; J trimming: 0 bases; junction bases outside the gene matches: 5. DNA for the CDR3: TGCGCCAGCAGCGAGGGGGACAGGGTCTCCTACGAGCAGTACTTC. This codes for CASSEGDRVSYEQYF.

The chain couples TRBV28 to TRBJ2-2; 9 nucleotides match TRBD1. The CDR3 spans 15 residues. Germline values: CDR1 MDHEN, CDR2 SYDVKM. V lost 6 bases, J lost 5 bases, and 7 bases stayed unmatched. CDR3 bases: TGTGCCAGCAGAAACAGGGGGCGCGGGACCGGGGAGCTGTTTTTT. It translates to CASRNRGRGTGELFF.

This chain links TRBV3-1 (or the pseudogene TRBV3-2) with TRBJ1-2, with D possibly being TRBD1 (6 bases). The germline gives CDR1 LGHDT, CDR2 YNNKEL (reference sequence). The length of the CDR3 is 16 residues. With 2 bases removed from V and 6 bases from J, the gap between germline ends came to 19 bases. CDR3 loop: CASSQYMTGGNDGYTF. CDR3 DNA: TGTGCCAGCAGCCAATATATGACAGGAGGAAACGATGGCTACACCTTC.

The CDR3 loop is CAWSFTGPGEQYF. In DNA, the CDR3 is TGTGCCTGGAGTTTTACAGGCCCTGGTGAGCAGTACTTC. V and J are TRBV30 and TRBJ2-7; possible D gene TRBD1, 5 bases. Looked up from germline, CDR1 is GTSNPN and CDR2 is SVGIG (reference sequence). V was cut by 2 bases and J by 7 bases, with 15 bases left in between. This CDR3 region has 13 residues. Full variable domain (missing parts from reference TRBV30 and TRBJ2-7): SQTIHQWPATLVQPVGSPLSLECTVEGTSNPNLYWYRQAAGRGLQLLFYSVGIGQISSEVPQNLSASRPQDRQFILSSKKLLLSDSGFYLCAWSFTGPGEQYFGPGTRLTVT.

This sequence joins TRBV7-2 and TRBJ2-1; TRBD2 agrees at 7 bases. V dropped 1 base and J dropped 4; count of bases not matched to a gene: 1. This CDR3 contains 14 residues. Germline assignment: CDR1 SGHTA and CDR2 FQGNSA. This chain's CDR3 is CASSLGAGYNEQFF. The CDR3 DNA sequence: TGTGCCAGCAGCTTAGGAGCGGGGTACAATGAGCAGTTCTTC. The full variable domain, in which reference TRBV7-2 and TRBJ2-1 provide the parts outside the CDR3, is GAGVSQSPSNKVTEKGKDVELRCDPISGHTALYWYRQSLGQGLEFLIYFQGNSAPDKSGLPSDRFSAERTGGSVSTLTIQRTQQEDSAVYLCASSLGAGYNEQFFGPGTRLTVL.

This clone was counted a single time. The V and J genes are TRBV7-2 and TRBJ1-1; no definite D call. The CDR3 covers 14 residues. V was shortened by 4 bases and J by 0 bases, with 9 bases between the two germline ends. CDR1 is SGHTA and CDR2 is FQGNSA in the germline V gene. CDR3 in amino acids: CASSSQRLNTEAFF. The CDR3 nucleotides read TGTGCCAGCAGCTCCCAGCGTCTGAACACTGAAGCTTTCTTT.

The chain recombines TRBV5-6 with TRBJ2-2; 10 bases are shared with TRBD1. V trimming: 1 base; J trimming: 5 bases; junction bases outside the gene matches: 8. CDR3 length equals 17 residues. Germline V CDR1 and CDR2: SGHDT, YYEEEE. The CDR3, as DNA: TGTGCCAGCAGCTTGTTGGCCGGGACAGGGGATACCGGGGAGCTGTTTTTT. Its protein is CASSLLAGTGDTGELFF. Complete variable domain (other parts from reference TRBV5-6 and TRBJ2-2): DAGVTQSPTHLIKTRGQQVTLRCSPKSGHDTVSWYQQALGQGPQFIFQYYEEEERQRGNFPDRFSGHQFPNYSSELNVNALLLGDSALYLCASSLLAGTGDTGELFFGEGSRLTVL.

The chain has TRBV7-2 and TRBJ2-7; TRBD1 agrees at 11 bases. CDR1 and CDR2 (germline): SGHTA, FQGNSA. V was pared by 5 bases and J by 7 bases, with 16 bases of the junction left unmatched. This CDR3 is 17 amino acids long. The CDR3 loop reads CASSHRGSGTGGNEQYF. CDR3 sequence (DNA): TGTGCCAGCAGCCACAGGGGGTCCGGGACAGGGGGAAATGAGCAGTACTTC.

This chain joins TRBV2 and TRBJ1-6, with 7 bases lining up with TRBD1. The CDR3 totals 14 residues. From germline, CDR1 is SNHLY and CDR2 FYNNEI. V gave up 6 bases and J gave up 8 bases; unmatched junction bases: 7. The CDR3 DNA reads TGTGCCAGCAGCCCACAGGGGATGCATTCACCCCTCCACTTT. It yields the protein CASSPQGMHSPLHF.

The V gene is TRBV6-4, the J gene TRBJ2-6; tentative D call: TRBD1 (6 bases). This CDR3 is 18 amino acids long. Germline V CDR1 and CDR2: MRHNA, SNTAGT. Deletions cut 0 bases from V and 0 bases from J, with 12 bases between. The CDR3 loop is CASSDSIPGDSGANVLTF. CDR3 sequence (DNA): TGTGCCAGCAGTGACTCGATCCCAGGGGACTCTGGGGCCAACGTCCTGACTTTC.

The chain uses TRBV3-1 (or the pseudogene TRBV3-2) and TRBJ1-2, with D unclear. CDR3 length: 14 amino acids. V lost 6 bases to trimming and J lost 5 bases, with 16 bases between them. Germline values: CDR1 LGHDT, CDR2 YNNKEL (reference sequence). The CDR3 region is CASSLRSGNYGYTF. Written as DNA, the CDR3 is TGTGCCAGCAGTCTTCGGTCCGGGAATTATGGCTACACCTTC.